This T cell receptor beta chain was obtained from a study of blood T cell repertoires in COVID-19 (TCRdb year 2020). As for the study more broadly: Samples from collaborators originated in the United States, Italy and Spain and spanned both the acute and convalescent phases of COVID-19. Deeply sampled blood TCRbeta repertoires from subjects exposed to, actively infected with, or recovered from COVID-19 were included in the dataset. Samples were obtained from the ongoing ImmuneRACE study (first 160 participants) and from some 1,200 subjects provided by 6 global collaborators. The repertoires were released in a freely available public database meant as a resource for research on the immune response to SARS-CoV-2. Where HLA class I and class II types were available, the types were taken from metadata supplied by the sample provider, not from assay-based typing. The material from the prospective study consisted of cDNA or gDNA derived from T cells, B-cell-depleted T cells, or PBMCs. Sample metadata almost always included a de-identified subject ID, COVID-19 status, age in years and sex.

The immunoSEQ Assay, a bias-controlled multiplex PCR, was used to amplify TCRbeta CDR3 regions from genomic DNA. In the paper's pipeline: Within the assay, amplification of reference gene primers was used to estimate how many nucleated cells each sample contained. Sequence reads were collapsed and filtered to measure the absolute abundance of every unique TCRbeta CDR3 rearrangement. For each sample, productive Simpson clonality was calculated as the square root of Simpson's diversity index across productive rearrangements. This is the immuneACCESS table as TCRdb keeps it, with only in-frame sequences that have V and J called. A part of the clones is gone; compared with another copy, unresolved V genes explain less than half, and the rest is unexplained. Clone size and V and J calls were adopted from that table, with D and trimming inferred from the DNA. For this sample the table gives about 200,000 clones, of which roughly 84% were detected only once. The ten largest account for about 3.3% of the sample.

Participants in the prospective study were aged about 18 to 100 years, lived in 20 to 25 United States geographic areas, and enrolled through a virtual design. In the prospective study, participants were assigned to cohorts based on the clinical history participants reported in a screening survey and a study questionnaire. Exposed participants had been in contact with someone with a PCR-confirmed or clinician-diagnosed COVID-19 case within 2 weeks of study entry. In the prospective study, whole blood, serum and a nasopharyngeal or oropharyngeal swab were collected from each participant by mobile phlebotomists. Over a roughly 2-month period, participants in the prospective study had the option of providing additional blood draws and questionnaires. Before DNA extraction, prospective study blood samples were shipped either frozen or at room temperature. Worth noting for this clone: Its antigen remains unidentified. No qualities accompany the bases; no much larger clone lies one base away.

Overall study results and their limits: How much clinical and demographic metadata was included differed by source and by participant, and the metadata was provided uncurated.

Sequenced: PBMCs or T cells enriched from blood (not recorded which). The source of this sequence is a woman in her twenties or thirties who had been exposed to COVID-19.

The encoded CDR3 is CASSEGQGAAKLKTQYF. Here is the DNA: TGTGCCAGCAGTGAGGGACAGGGGGCGGCGAAGCTGAAGACCCAGTACTTC. The chain uses TRBV2 and TRBJ2-5; TRBD1 lines up with 12 middle nucleotides. Based on the germline V gene, the CDR1 and CDR2 sequences are SNHLY and FYNNEI. V loses 3 bases at its end and J loses 6 bases; junction bases beyond the gene matches: 11. The CDR3, cysteine through phenylalanine, is 17 amino acids long. Only CDR3 DNA is held: 51 bases, read in frame from base 1.